The 2 T cell receptor beta chains reported below all come from one sample, sequenced in a study of shared clonotypes between healthy human individuals. Sequencing was performed with immunoSEQ multiplex PCR; in TCRdb, only in-frame clones are kept and a portion is missing. The top ten clones hold around 1.7% of a sample with roughly 2.1 million clones, about 93% of them seen once. Terminally differentiated effector memory CD45RA+ cells were excluded by CCR7 positive selection of CD45RO-negative cells. Material for sequencing was naive CD8+ T cells from PBMCs. The origin of the receptors is a man aged 18 to 29 in good health. Some clones in this sample may be carry-over from other donors' samples.

The sample holds one count of this clone. This chain links TRBV19 with TRBJ1-1; 9 nucleotides agree with TRBD1. The V and J ends lost 4 bases and 0 bases, in that order; junction bases with no gene match: 3. The CDR3 extends over 15 amino acids. Per germline, CDR1 LNHDA and CDR2 SQIVND (reference sequence). The CDR3 sequence is CASSNRGRMNTEAFF. CDR3 bases: TGTGCCAGTAGTAACAGGGGGCGGATGAACACTGAAGCTTTCTTT.

The chain links TRBV28 to TRBJ2-7, with 7 bases that match TRBD1. The V and J ends lost 3 bases and 5 bases, in that order; junction bases with no gene match: 19. This CDR3 spans 18 amino acids. Germline CDR1 and CDR2: MDHEN and SYDVKM. The CDR3 spells CASSFGLAGYRGIDEQYF. CDR3 nucleotide sequence: TGTGCCAGCAGTTTCGGCCTGGCTGGGTACAGGGGTATCGACGAGCAGTACTTC.